This T cell receptor (beta chain) was recovered during a study of blood T cell repertoires in COVID-19. The overall study: From the United States, Italy and Spain came samples of acute and convalescent COVID-19. T cells, B-cell-depleted T cells, or PBMCs provided the cDNA or gDNA that served as material.

Authors' analysis steps: It was from reference gene primer amplification that nucleated cell counts were estimated. The table came from immunoSEQ multiplex PCR; TCRdb's copy has only in-frame clones and leaves some out. The V and J calls and clone size were taken over from that table, and D and trimming were inferred from the DNA. There are approximately 170,000 clones in the sample; over 75% occur only once, and roughly 13% lies in the top ten. Germline V gene data show CDR1 as MNHEY and CDR2 as SMNVEV (reference sequence). After removal of 0 bases from V and 6 bases from J, the junction contained 6 bases not matched to a gene. The CDR3 runs 15 residues. This clone was observed a handful of times.

The chain joins TRBV27 to TRBJ2-7; 9 nucleotides match TRBD2. This receptor was obtained from a man between 65 and 85 years old who had recovered from COVID-19. Material for sequencing was peripheral blood. The CDR3 DNA is TGTGCCAGCAGTTTATCCAGCGGGAGGACGCGCGAGCAGTACTTC. Translated, it gives CASSLSSGRTREQYF.